This T cell receptor beta chain was recovered during a study of cytomegalovirus exposure and HLA in healthy donors. This clone was picked up one time. The V end was cut by 3 bases, the J end by 8 bases, with 11 bases between. Germline V gives CDR1 MDHEN, CDR2 SYDVKM. This CDR3 is 14 amino acids long. Both 60 Vbeta primers and 13 Jbeta primers went into the PCR. TCRdb's copy holds only in-frame clones and misses some; the assay was immunoSEQ multiplex PCR. Here the sample spans a few hundred thousand clones, roughly 84% being singletons. The origin of this receptor is a girl aged 10 to 17 in good health and CMV-seronegative. This chain links TRBV28 with TRBJ2-6; D unresolved. The material sequenced was PBMCs. CDR3 protein: CASSFGPVTNVLTF. The CDR3 DNA reads TGTGCCAGCAGTTTTGGTCCGGTTACCAACGTCCTGACTTTC.